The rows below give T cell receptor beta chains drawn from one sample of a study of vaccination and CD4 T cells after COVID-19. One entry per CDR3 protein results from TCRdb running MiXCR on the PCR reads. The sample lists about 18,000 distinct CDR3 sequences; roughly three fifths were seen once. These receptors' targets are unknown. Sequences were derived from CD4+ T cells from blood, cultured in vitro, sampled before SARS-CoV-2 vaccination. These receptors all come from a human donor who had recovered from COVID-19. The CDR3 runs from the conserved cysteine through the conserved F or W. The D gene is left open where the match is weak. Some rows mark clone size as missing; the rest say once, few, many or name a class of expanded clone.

CDR3 protein: CSADSSITDTQYF
CDR3 DNA: TGCAGTGCGGACAGTTCTATCACAGATACGCAGTATTTT
V gene: TRBV20-1
clone size: .
J gene: TRBJ2-3
D gene: .

CDR3 protein: CASSLQGSNSPLHF
CDR3 DNA: TGTGCCAGCAGTTTGCAGGGGTCAAATTCACCCCTCCACTTT
V gene: TRBV27
clone size: .
J gene: TRBJ1-6
D gene: .

CDR3 protein: CASSFDRAQDTQYF
CDR3 DNA: TGTGCCAGCAGCTTCGACAGAGCACAAGATACGCAGTATTTT
V gene: TRBV5-8
clone size: .
J gene: TRBJ2-3
D gene: .

CDR3 protein: CSAKRPGKNIQYF
CDR3 DNA: TGCAGCGCAAAGAGGCCAGGAAAAAACATTCAGTACTTC
V gene: TRBV29-1
clone size: .
J gene: TRBJ2-4
D gene: .

CDR3 protein: CASYALGGGSDEQYF
CDR3 DNA: TGTGCCAGCTACGCCCTCGGGGGGGGTAGCGACGAGCAGTACTTC
V gene: TRBV28
clone size: few
J gene: TRBJ2-7
D gene: TRBD2

CDR3 protein: CAWSTRVEAFF
CDR3 DNA: TGTGCCTGGAGTACGAGGGTTGAAGCTTTCTTT
V gene: TRBV30
clone size: .
J gene: TRBJ1-1
D gene: .

CDR3 protein: CASSYGGQGFGETQYF
CDR3 DNA: TGTGCCAGCAGTTACGGGGGACAGGGATTTGGGGAGACCCAGTACTTC
V gene: TRBV6-5
clone size: few
J gene: TRBJ2-5
D gene: TRBD1

CDR3 protein: CSAHSPLAGGTNEQFF
CDR3 DNA: TGCAGTGCTCACTCCCCTCTAGCGGGAGGTACGAATGAGCAGTTCTTC
V gene: TRBV20-1
clone size: .
J gene: TRBJ2-1
D gene: TRBD2

CDR3 protein: CASSLMRSRKGGCTF
CDR3 DNA: TGTGCCAGCAGTTTAATGAGGTCGAGGAAAGGGGGCTGCACCTTC
V gene: TRBV12-3/TRBV12-4
clone size: .
J gene: TRBJ1-2
D gene: TRBD1

CDR3 protein: CASSSTGTGANVLTF
CDR3 DNA: TGTGCCAGCAGTTCTACAGGGACTGGGGCCAACGTCCTGACTTTC
V gene: TRBV6-2/TRBV6-3
clone size: .
J gene: TRBJ2-6
D gene: .

CDR3 protein: CASSPGTGGELQHF
CDR3 DNA: TGTGCCAGCTCACCAGGGACAGGGGGTGAACTCCAGCATTTT
V gene: TRBV18
clone size: .
J gene: TRBJ1-5
D gene: TRBD1

CDR3 protein: CASSAGLARPYEQYF
CDR3 DNA: TGTGCCAGCAGCGCGGGACTAGCGCGTCCCTACGAGCAGTACTTC
V gene: TRBV6-2/TRBV6-3
clone size: .
J gene: TRBJ2-7
D gene: TRBD2

CDR3 protein: CASSLFRRRPDTQYF
CDR3 DNA: TGTGCCAGCAGTTTATTTAGGAGACGCCCAGATACGCAGTATTTT
V gene: TRBV27
clone size: .
J gene: TRBJ2-3
D gene: .

CDR3 protein: CASSLWDRDNEQFF
CDR3 DNA: TGTGCCAGCAGCTTATGGGACAGGGACAATGAGCAGTTCTTC
V gene: TRBV7-2
clone size: few
J gene: TRBJ2-1
D gene: TRBD1

CDR3 protein: CSAPFGSGSPEQYF
CDR3 DNA: TGCAGTGCTCCCTTCGGTAGCGGGAGTCCCGAGCAGTACTTC
V gene: TRBV20-1
clone size: .
J gene: TRBJ2-7
D gene: TRBD2

CDR3 protein: CASSKTGEWTEAFF
CDR3 DNA: TGCGCCAGCAGTAAGACAGGGGAGTGGACTGAAGCCTTCTTT
V gene: TRBV5-1
clone size: .
J gene: TRBJ1-1
D gene: TRBD1

CDR3 protein: CASRPGQHNTGELFF
CDR3 DNA: TGTGCCAGCAGGCCGGGACAGCATAACACCGGGGAGCTGTTTTTT
V gene: TRBV27
clone size: few
J gene: TRBJ2-2
D gene: TRBD1

CDR3 protein: CASSPQGLKTDTQYF
CDR3 DNA: TGTGCCAGCAGTCCGCAGGGGCTGAAAACAGATACGCAGTATTTT
V gene: TRBV6-2/TRBV6-3
clone size: .
J gene: TRBJ2-3
D gene: .

CDR3 protein: CASSLDVFIGETQYF
CDR3 DNA: TGTGCCAGCAGCTTAGACGTGTTTATTGGCGAGACCCAGTACTTC
V gene: TRBV7-2
clone size: .
J gene: TRBJ2-5
D gene: .

CDR3 protein: CANSSGTGLWSSPLHF
CDR3 DNA: TGTGCCAACTCGTCCGGGACAGGGCTCTGGAGTTCACCCCTCCACTTT
V gene: TRBV21-1
clone size: few
J gene: TRBJ1-6
D gene: .

CDR3 protein: CASSELAGGPDTQYF
CDR3 DNA: TGTGCCAGCAGTGAACTAGCGGGAGGGCCAGATACGCAGTATTTT
V gene: TRBV6-1
clone size: .
J gene: TRBJ2-3
D gene: TRBD2

CDR3 protein: CASSGGLGVDGYTF
CDR3 DNA: TGCGCCAGCAGCGGGGGTTTGGGGGTGGATGGCTACACCTTC
V gene: TRBV5-1
clone size: .
J gene: TRBJ1-2
D gene: .

CDR3 protein: CASSPKPGGLYSNQPQHF
CDR3 DNA: TGTGCCAGCAGCCCTAAACCAGGGGGGCTTTATAGCAATCAGCCCCAGCATTTT
V gene: TRBV7-8
clone size: .
J gene: TRBJ1-5
D gene: TRBD1

CDR3 protein: CASSFDRDRATEAFF
CDR3 DNA: TGTGCCAGTAGCTTTGACCGGGACAGGGCCACTGAAGCTTTCTTT
V gene: TRBV7-3
clone size: .
J gene: TRBJ1-1
D gene: TRBD1

CDR3 protein: CASSLGGGNQPQHF
CDR3 DNA: TGTGCCAGCAGTCTAGGGGGAGGGAATCAGCCCCAGCATTTT
V gene: TRBV28
clone size: few
J gene: TRBJ1-5
D gene: .

CDR3 protein: CSASLSYEQYF
CDR3 DNA: TGCAGCGCCTCTCTTTCCTACGAGCAGTACTTC
V gene: TRBV29-1
clone size: .
J gene: TRBJ2-7
D gene: .

CDR3 protein: CASSQDIPRGAGVRPYEQYF
CDR3 DNA: TGCGCCAGCAGCCAAGATATCCCCAGGGGAGCGGGCGTGCGGCCCTACGAGCAGTACTTC
V gene: TRBV4-3
clone size: .
J gene: TRBJ2-7
D gene: .

CDR3 protein: CASSLAGGETGNTIYF
CDR3 DNA: TGTGCCAGCAGCTTAGCAGGGGGCGAGACAGGAAACACCATATATTTT
V gene: TRBV7-9
clone size: .
J gene: TRBJ1-3
D gene: TRBD1

CDR3 protein: CASRLRQGYEQYF
CDR3 DNA: TGTGCCAGCAGATTAAGACAGGGGTACGAGCAGTACTTC
V gene: TRBV6-1
clone size: .
J gene: TRBJ2-7
D gene: TRBD1

CDR3 protein: CSARGPNSNQPQHF
CDR3 DNA: TGCAGTGCTAGAGGTCCGAATAGCAATCAGCCCCAGCATTTT
V gene: TRBV20-1
clone size: few
J gene: TRBJ1-5
D gene: .

CDR3 protein: CSGQRETQYF
CDR3 DNA: TGCTCAGGACAGAGAGAGACCCAGTACTTC
V gene: TRBV20-1
clone size: .
J gene: TRBJ2-5
D gene: .

CDR3 protein: CSAQPPLAGGGTDTQYF
CDR3 DNA: TGCAGTGCCCAGCCCCCCTTAGCGGGAGGAGGGACAGATACGCAGTATTTT
V gene: TRBV20-1
clone size: few
J gene: TRBJ2-3
D gene: TRBD2

CDR3 protein: CASSLVGGQPQHF
CDR3 DNA: TGTGCCAGCAGCTTGGTTGGGGGTCAGCCCCAGCATTTT
V gene: TRBV5-6
clone size: .
J gene: TRBJ1-5
D gene: .

CDR3 protein: CASSFVAGELDTQYF
CDR3 DNA: TGTGCCAGCAGCTTCGTTGCGGGGGAATTAGATACGCAGTATTTT
V gene: TRBV7-3
clone size: .
J gene: TRBJ2-3
D gene: TRBD2

CDR3 protein: CASSGNIYQPQHF
CDR3 DNA: TGCGCCAGCAGTGGAAACATCTATCAGCCCCAGCATTTT
V gene: TRBV10-2
clone size: .
J gene: TRBJ1-5
D gene: .

CDR3 protein: CASSPDRRSNYGYTF
CDR3 DNA: TGTGCCAGCTCACCCGACAGGAGGTCTAACTATGGCTACACCTTC
V gene: TRBV18
clone size: .
J gene: TRBJ1-2
D gene: .

CDR3 protein: CATLGATNTEAFF
CDR3 DNA: TGTGCCACCTTAGGGGCCACGAACACTGAAGCTTTCTTT
V gene: TRBV6-1
clone size: .
J gene: TRBJ1-1
D gene: .

CDR3 protein: CSVEVPEGLAGGYEQYF
CDR3 DNA: TGCAGCGTTGAAGTCCCCGAGGGACTAGCGGGAGGCTACGAGCAGTACTTC
V gene: TRBV29-1
clone size: once
J gene: TRBJ2-7
D gene: TRBD2

CDR3 protein: CASSYGLSSYNSPLHF
CDR3 DNA: TGTGCCAGCAGTTATGGTCTGAGCTCCTATAATTCACCCCTCCACTTT
V gene: TRBV6-5
clone size: .
J gene: TRBJ1-6
D gene: .

CDR3 protein: CASSEVGFWSNQPQHF
CDR3 DNA: TGTGCCAGCAGTGAAGTAGGGTTTTGGAGCAATCAGCCCCAGCATTTT
V gene: TRBV6-1
clone size: .
J gene: TRBJ1-5
D gene: .

CDR3 protein: CASSHGGGSGYTF
CDR3 DNA: TGTGCCAGCAGCCATGGGGGGGGATCCGGCTACACCTTC
V gene: TRBV6-1
clone size: .
J gene: TRBJ1-2
D gene: .

CDR3 protein: CASSLRSASGFYNEQFF
CDR3 DNA: TGTGCCAGCAGTTTAAGGTCGGCTAGCGGGTTTTACAATGAGCAGTTCTTC
V gene: TRBV27
clone size: .
J gene: TRBJ2-1
D gene: TRBD2

CDR3 protein: CASSFAGTRTYEQYF
CDR3 DNA: TGTGCCAGCAGTTTCGCCGGGACAAGGACCTACGAGCAGTACTTC
V gene: TRBV28
clone size: .
J gene: TRBJ2-7
D gene: .

CDR3 protein: CAWSDVPIEKLFF
CDR3 DNA: TGTGCCTGGAGTGATGTTCCAATTGAAAAACTGTTTTTT
V gene: TRBV30
clone size: .
J gene: TRBJ1-4
D gene: .

CDR3 protein: CASSFLSGTSYEQYF
CDR3 DNA: TGTGCCAGCAGTTTCCTTAGCGGGACTTCCTACGAGCAGTACTTC
V gene: TRBV6-5
clone size: .
J gene: TRBJ2-7
D gene: TRBD2

CDR3 protein: CASSHRLARTDTQYF
CDR3 DNA: TGTGCCAGCAGCCACCGACTAGCCCGCACAGATACGCAGTATTTT
V gene: TRBV7-2
clone size: .
J gene: TRBJ2-3
D gene: TRBD2

CDR3 protein: CASSLGAVSTDTQYF
CDR3 DNA: TGTGCCAGCAGCTTGGGAGCGGTGAGCACAGATACGCAGTATTTT
V gene: TRBV5-4
clone size: .
J gene: TRBJ2-3
D gene: .

CDR3 protein: CASSLMGNTEAFF
CDR3 DNA: TGTGCCAGCAGCTTAATGGGCAACACTGAAGCTTTCTTT
V gene: TRBV7-3
clone size: .
J gene: TRBJ1-1
D gene: .

CDR3 protein: CASSKRGGAAYEQYF
CDR3 DNA: TGTGCCAGCTCCAAAAGAGGGGGAGCGGCCTACGAGCAGTACTTC
V gene: TRBV28
clone size: once
J gene: TRBJ2-7
D gene: .

CDR3 protein: CASSARDYNSPLHF
CDR3 DNA: TGTGCCAGCAGCGCCCGGGACTATAATTCACCCCTCCACTTT
V gene: TRBV5-4
clone size: .
J gene: TRBJ1-6
D gene: .

CDR3 protein: CSAPLRGRNYGYTF
CDR3 DNA: TGCAGTGCTCCGCTCAGGGGCCGAAACTATGGCTACACCTTC
V gene: TRBV20-1
clone size: .
J gene: TRBJ1-2
D gene: .

CDR3 protein: CASSHTRRGTEAFF
CDR3 DNA: TGTGCCAGCAGCCATACAAGACGTGGCACTGAAGCTTTCTTT
V gene: TRBV28
clone size: few
J gene: TRBJ1-1
D gene: .

CDR3 protein: CASSFLLGNQPQHF
CDR3 DNA: TGTGCCAGCAGTTTTCTGTTGGGCAATCAGCCCCAGCATTTT
V gene: TRBV28
clone size: .
J gene: TRBJ1-5
D gene: .